Presented here are 21 T cell receptor beta chains from one specimen sequenced in a study of T cell responses to AZD1222 COVID-19 vaccine. Libraries were prepared by immunoSEQ multiplex PCR; TCRdb keeps only in-frame clonotypes and omits some of them. Here the sample spans more than 50,000 clones, approximately 80% being singletons. The sample consisted of peripheral blood, taken on day 0 of AZD1222 vaccination. All receptors come from an adult in good health.

This chain links TRBV28 with TRBJ1-5; no clear D. V was shortened by 5 bases and J by 4 bases, with 12 bases between the two germline ends. The CDR3 loop spans 14 amino acids. Germline V gene lookup returns CDR1 MDHEN and CDR2 SYDVKM. CDR3: CASSLTTENQPQHF. CDR3 DNA sequence: TGTGCCAGCAGTCTAACTACCGAGAATCAGCCCCAGCATTTT.

The rearrangement uses TRBV5-1 and TRBJ2-2; no reliable D call. Deletions cut 3 bases from V and 5 bases from J, with 8 bases between. The CDR3 loop spans 13 amino acids. Germline CDR1 reads SGHRS; CDR2 reads YFSETQ. CDR3 region: CASSSLGTGELFF. The CDR3 DNA reads as TGCGCCAGCAGCTCCCTTGGGACCGGGGAGCTGTTTTTT.

This rearrangement joins TRBV29-1 to TRBJ2-1; 13 bases are a match to TRBD2. This CDR3 contains 15 residues. Germline CDR1 SQVTM, CDR2 ANQGSEA. The junction had 6 bases not matched to a gene; V was cut back by 3 bases and J by 7 bases. The CDR3 sequence is CSVEDGTSGKNEQFF. The CDR3 region has the DNA TGCAGCGTTGAGGACGGGACTAGCGGGAAAAATGAGCAGTTCTTC.

This clone was counted between two and nine times. DNA of the CDR3: TGTGCCAGCAGTTTTAGGGCGAACACCGGGGAGCTGTTTTTT. Its translation: CASSFRANTGELFF. The V call is TRBV27, the J call TRBJ2-2; D call uncertain. Germline CDR1 MNHEY, CDR2 SMNVEV (reference sequence). The CDR3 consists of 14 residues. V was clipped by 3 bases and J by 0 bases, with 5 bases between them.

The chain uses TRBV19 and TRBJ1-5, with TRBD1 identical over 11 bases. After removal of 1 base from V and 6 bases from J, the junction contained 8 bases not matched to a gene. Germline assignment: CDR1 LNHDA and CDR2 SQIVND (reference sequence). The CDR3 is made up of 17 amino acids. CDR3 in amino acids: CASSIAAGTGGSQPQHF. The CDR3 DNA follows: TGTGCCAGTAGTATAGCGGCCGGGACAGGGGGTTCTCAGCCCCAGCATTTT.

This sequence joins TRBV13 and TRBJ1-2, with D tentatively TRBD1 (6 bases). This CDR3 has 16 residues. Trimming took off 0 bases at V and 8 bases at J, with 19 bases between the two ends. Germline V gene data show CDR1 as PRHDT and CDR2 as FYEKMQ (reference sequence). CDR3 residues: CASSLGRGPSARGYTF. The CDR3 nucleotides are TGTGCCAGCAGCTTAGGCCGGGGGCCTTCTGCGAGGGGCTACACCTTC.

The CDR3 protein is CASSYYEQYF. The CDR3 DNA follows: TGTGCCAGCAGTTACTACGAGCAGTACTTC. The gene calls are TRBV28 and TRBJ2-7; the D is unclear. CDR1 is MDHEN, CDR2 SYDVKM, per germline. The CDR3 spans 10 residues. Trimming left V 4 bases short and J 3 bases short, with 1 base between.

The chain is built from TRBV24-1 and TRBJ1-2; 9 nucleotides match TRBD1. Germline trimming cut 8 bases from V and 5 bases from J; bases unmatched to any gene: 5. The CDR3 has 13 residues. The germline V gene encodes CDR1 KGHDR and CDR2 SFDVKD. As DNA, the CDR3 is TGTGCCACCACCCCGGGACAGGGTTATGGCTACACCTTC. As protein: CATTPGQGYGYTF.

This chain joins TRBV28 and TRBJ2-7; D is unclear. V was pared by 3 bases and J by 4 bases, with 10 bases between. The germline gives CDR1 MDHEN, CDR2 SYDVKM. The length of the CDR3 is 13 residues. The CDR3 here is CASSFSLEYEQYF. CDR3 DNA sequence: TGTGCCAGCAGTTTTTCTCTTGAGTACGAGCAGTACTTC. Using reference TRBV28 and TRBJ2-7 for the parts outside the CDR3, the full variable domain is DVKVTQSSRYLVKRTGEKVFLECVQDMDHENMFWYRQDPGLGLRLIYFSYDVKMKEKGDIPEGYSVSREKKERFSLILESASTNQTSMYLCASSFSLEYEQYFGPGTRLTVT.

The gene calls are TRBV10-3 and TRBJ2-2, with D possibly called TRBD1 or TRBD2 (5 bases each). The CDR3 loop spans 15 amino acids. Germline loops: CDR1 ENHRY, CDR2 SYGVKD. V was cut by 5 bases and J by 1 base, with 11 bases left in between. The CDR3 here is CAISMGPVNTGELFF. For the CDR3, the DNA is TGTGCCATCAGTATGGGACCGGTGAACACCGGGGAGCTGTTTTTT.

V and J are TRBV6-1 and TRBJ2-3; 9 bases fit TRBD2. Germline V CDR1 and CDR2: MNHNS, SASEGT. The CDR3 contains 16 residues. With V trimmed by 3 bases and J by 1 base, 5 bases remained unmatched. The CDR3 spells CASSDPSGMGTDTQYF. CDR3 in DNA: TGTGCCAGCAGTGACCCTAGCGGGATGGGCACAGATACGCAGTATTTT.

Only one count was recorded for this clone. The CDR3 DNA is TGCAGTGCTAGACAGTCTTACGAGCAGTACTTC. Protein: CSARQSYEQYF. This sequence joins TRBV20-1 and TRBJ2-7; D not resolved. Germline lookup yields CDR1 DFQATT and CDR2 SNEGSKA (reference sequence). The CDR3 length is 11 residues. V was shortened by 2 bases and J by 4 bases, with 6 bases between the two germline ends.

V gene TRBV10-3 combines with J gene TRBJ1-1; 7 bases map to TRBD1. The CDR3 totals 13 residues. Germline V gene data show CDR1 as ENHRY and CDR2 as SYGVKD. The trim removed 2 bases at V and 8 bases at J, leaving 5 bases unmatched. The DNA for the CDR3 is TGTGCCATCAGTGAGACAGAGGACAGGGAAGCTTTCTTT. Its protein product is CAISETEDREAFF.

The chain couples TRBV5-6 to TRBJ2-7; D gene unclear. This CDR3 is built from 13 residues. Between the trimmed V and J ends, which lost 0 bases and 6 bases, there was a span of 10 bases. The germline V gene has CDR1 SGHDT and CDR2 YYEEEE. The DNA for the CDR3 is TGTGCCAGCAGCTTGGGGCGGACCCTCGAGCAGTACTTC. It codes for CASSLGRTLEQYF. The full variable domain, completed using reference TRBV5-6 and TRBJ2-7, is DAGVTQSPTHLIKTRGQQVTLRCSPKSGHDTVSWYQQALGQGPQFIFQYYEEEERQRGNFPDRFSGHQFPNYSSELNVNALLLGDSALYLCASSLGRTLEQYFGPGTRLTVT.

The chain uses TRBV4-2 and TRBJ2-4; 10 bases fit TRBD2. CDR3 size: 15 residues. Unmatched junction bases numbered 6, after V lost 8 bases and J lost 2 bases. The germline V gene encodes CDR1 LGHNA and CDR2 YNFKEQ. DNA of the CDR3: TGTGCCAGCTATCAGCGGGAGGGAACCAAAAACATTCAGTACTTC. Translation gives CASYQREGTKNIQYF.

The chain combines TRBV12-5 with TRBJ2-7, with D hard to call. This CDR3 is 14 amino acids long. Germline-derived CDR1 and CDR2 are LGHNT and FRNRAP. Trimming stripped 2 bases from V and 3 bases from J, with 11 bases between. The CDR3, as DNA: TGTGCTAGTGGTTTGTACCCAGCTTACTACGAGCAGTACTTC. Translated: CASGLYPAYYEQYF.

The rearrangement links TRBV5-1 to TRBJ1-5; TRBD1 agrees at 9 bases. CDR3 length: 14 residues. J was trimmed by 6 bases and V by 3 bases; bases with no gene match: 4. Germline assignment: CDR1 SGHRS and CDR2 YFSETQ. The CDR3 loop is CASSSGQGGQPQHF. The CDR3 nucleotides read TGCGCCAGCAGCTCGGGACAGGGAGGTCAGCCCCAGCATTTT.

This clone was detected only once. V is TRBV7-9 and J is TRBJ2-5; tentative D call: TRBD1 (5 bases). Trimming left V 5 bases short and J 2 bases short, with 9 bases between. This CDR3 comprises 13 residues. Looked up from germline, CDR1 is SEHNR and CDR2 is FQNEAQ (reference sequence). The CDR3 loop reads CASSHRLQETQYF. The CDR3 DNA is TGTGCCAGCAGCCACAGGTTACAAGAGACCCAGTACTTC. Combining the CDR3 with reference TRBV7-9 and TRBJ2-5 gives the whole variable domain DTGVSQNPRHKITKRGQNVTFRCDPISEHNRLYWYRQTLGQGPEFLTYFQNEAQLEKSRLLSDRFSAERPKGSFSTLEIQRTEQGDSAMYLCASSHRLQETQYFGPGTRLLVL.

V is TRBV14 and J is TRBJ2-5; 8 bases agree with TRBD1. The CDR3 covers 15 residues. V was clipped by 2 bases and J by 4 bases; unmatched bases: 6. The germline V gene encodes CDR1 SGHDN and CDR2 FVKESK. The CDR3 nucleotides are TGTGCCAGCAGCCAACGCAGGGGGCGGGTAGAGACCCAGTACTTC. Encoded protein: CASSQRRGRVETQYF.

This clone was seen only a few times. The gene calls are TRBV28 and TRBJ2-3; D perhaps matches TRBD1 (5 bases). The CDR3 is 13 residues long. The V gene's germline CDR1 is MDHEN and CDR2 SYDVKM. DNA of the CDR3: TGTGCTACTCAACGCAGGGTCACAGATACGCAGTATTTT. Protein: CATQRRVTDTQYF.

There are a few counts of this clone. V usage is TRBV19 and J usage is TRBJ1-1; 11 bases map to TRBD1. Germline V CDR1 and CDR2: LNHDA, SQIVND (reference sequence). The CDR3 contains 14 residues. Trimming took 5 bases from V and 6 from J; bases not matched to a gene: 5. In nucleotides, the CDR3 is TGTGCCAGTAGTCCCGGACAGGGGGCTTCTGAAGCTTTCTTT. Its protein product is CASSPGQGASEAFF.